Listed here are 9 T cell receptor beta chains from one sample, sequenced in a study of graft-versus-host responses after intestinal transplantation. Only in-frame clones appear in the TCRdb table, and some are missing; sequencing was by immunoSEQ multiplex PCR. The table includes some 130,000 clones, roughly 91% detected once. These TCRs are of unknown antigen specificity. Source: unstimulated CD4+ T cells sorted from spleen or lymph node cells, taken before intestinal transplant. These receptors were obtained from a human donor who received an intestinal transplant.

The chain recombines TRBV10-3 with TRBJ2-7; TRBD2 agrees at 8 bases. V was clipped by 6 bases and J by 4 bases; unmatched bases: 8. Germline values: CDR1 ENHRY, CDR2 SYGVKD. This CDR3 spans 14 amino acids. CDR3 residues: CAIRPGLDLYEQYF. In nucleotides, the CDR3 is TGTGCCATCAGGCCGGGACTAGATCTTTACGAGCAGTACTTC.

The chain employs TRBV5-1 and TRBJ2-5; TRBD2 agrees at 11 bases. The DNA end favors TRBJ2-7, so the J call may be wrong. CDR3 length: 16 residues. Per germline, CDR1 SGHRS and CDR2 YFSETQ. This CDR3 is CAPKSGTSGPYYEQYF. The DNA of the CDR3 is TGCGCCCCCAAGAGCGGGACTAGCGGACCATACTACGAGCAGTACTTC.

This sequence joins TRBV2 and TRBJ2-1; D unresolved. The germline V and J ends were trimmed by 3 bases and 2 bases, with 23 bases remaining between them. The CDR3 is made up of 19 amino acids. Germline V gene lookup returns CDR1 SNHLY and CDR2 FYNNEI. The CDR3, as DNA: TGTGCCAGCAGTGACCTAGGCGGCTCCAGCTCATCTCCCTACAATGAGCAGTTCTTC. Protein sequence: CASSDLGGSSSSPYNEQFF.

CDR3 DNA: TGTGCCATCAGTGAGACTGGGGTGGGGCAGTTCTTC. Its translation is CAISETGVGQFF. The chain links TRBV10-3 to TRBJ2-1; D call uncertain. Deletions cut 2 bases from V and 12 bases from J, with 11 bases between. The CDR3 length is 12 residues. The germline CDR1 and CDR2 sequences are ENHRY and SYGVKD.

The rearrangement uses TRBV10-3 and TRBJ1-1, with no clear D. The CDR3 extends over 13 amino acids. Per germline, CDR1 ENHRY and CDR2 SYGVKD. The ends were cut back, 2 bases at V and 7 bases at J, with 11 bases in the middle. The CDR3, as DNA: TGTGCCATCAGTGAGGAGGTAATAGGTGAAGCTTTCTTT. Its protein is CAISEEVIGEAFF.

The V call is TRBV11-2, the J call TRBJ2-4, with 8 bases lining up with TRBD2. Trimming took 0 bases from V and 8 from J; bases not matched to a gene: 6. CDR1 and CDR2 (germline): SGHAT, FQNNGV. The CDR3 is 15 residues long. The chain's CDR3 is CASSLEGTSIYIQYF. CDR3 DNA sequence: TGTGCCAGCAGCTTAGAAGGGACTAGTATCTACATTCAGTACTTC.

The gene calls are TRBV19 and TRBJ2-2; a weak D match, TRBD2 (5 bases). This CDR3 region has 14 residues. Germline loops: CDR1 LNHDA, CDR2 SQIVND (reference sequence). The V and J ends lost 6 bases and 6 bases respectively, with 14 bases between them. The chain's CDR3 is CASRDSHYSGELFF. CDR3 coding DNA: TGTGCCAGTAGGGACTCCCACTACTCCGGGGAGCTGTTTTTT. The full variable domain, in which reference TRBV19 and TRBJ2-2 provide the parts outside the CDR3, is DGGITQSPKYLFRKEGQNVTLSCEQNLNHDAMYWYRQDPGQGLRLIYYSQIVNDFQKGDIAEGYSVSREKKESFPLTVTSAQKNPTAFYLCASRDSHYSGELFFGEGSRLTVL.

V is TRBV7-3 and J is TRBJ1-2; the match to TRBD1 covers 9 bases. In germline, CDR1 is SGHTA, CDR2 FQGTGA. The CDR3 consists of 17 residues. With V trimmed by 0 bases and J by 7 bases, 12 bases remained unmatched. The CDR3 loop is CASSLTGGTGGASGYTF. CDR3 DNA: TGTGCCAGCAGCTTAACGGGGGGAACAGGGGGCGCATCTGGCTACACCTTC.

This clone was counted a few times. The rearrangement joins TRBV5-4 to TRBJ2-1, with no clear D. This CDR3 has 11 residues. CDR1 is SGHNT, CDR2 YYREEE, per germline (reference sequence). V lost 2 bases, J lost 5 bases, and 2 bases lay in between. This chain's CDR3 is CASSFNNEQFF. The DNA for the CDR3 is TGTGCCAGCAGCTTCAACAATGAGCAGTTCTTC.